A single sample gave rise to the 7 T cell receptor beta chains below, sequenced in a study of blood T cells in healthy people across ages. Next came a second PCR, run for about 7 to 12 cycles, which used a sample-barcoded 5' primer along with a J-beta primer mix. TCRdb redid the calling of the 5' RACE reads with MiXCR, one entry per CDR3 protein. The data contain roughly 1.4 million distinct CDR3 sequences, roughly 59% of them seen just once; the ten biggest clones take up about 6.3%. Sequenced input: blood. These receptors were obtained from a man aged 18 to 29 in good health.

In DNA, the CDR3 is TGTGCCATCAGTGGAAACACAGGGGACACTGAAGCTTTCTTT. It codes for CAISGNTGDTEAFF. The rearrangement uses TRBV10-3 and TRBJ1-1; 7 nucleotides match TRBD1. The germline CDR1 and CDR2 sequences are ENHRY and SYGVKD. V lost 4 bases to trimming and J lost 3 bases; unmatched junction nucleotides: 5. This CDR3 has 14 residues.

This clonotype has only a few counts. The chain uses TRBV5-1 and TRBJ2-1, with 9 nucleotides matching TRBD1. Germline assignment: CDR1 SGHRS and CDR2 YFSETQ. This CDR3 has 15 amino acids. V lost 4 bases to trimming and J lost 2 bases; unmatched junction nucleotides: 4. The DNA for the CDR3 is TGCGCCAGCAGCACCGGGACAGGGACCTACAATGAGCAGTTCTTC. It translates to CASSTGTGTYNEQFF.

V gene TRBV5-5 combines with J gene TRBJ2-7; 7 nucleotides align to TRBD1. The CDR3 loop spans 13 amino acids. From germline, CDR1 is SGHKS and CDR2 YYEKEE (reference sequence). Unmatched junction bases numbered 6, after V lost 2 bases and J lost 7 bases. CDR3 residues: CASSLPTGSEQYF. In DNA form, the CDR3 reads TGTGCCAGCAGCTTACCGACAGGGAGTGAGCAGTACTTC.

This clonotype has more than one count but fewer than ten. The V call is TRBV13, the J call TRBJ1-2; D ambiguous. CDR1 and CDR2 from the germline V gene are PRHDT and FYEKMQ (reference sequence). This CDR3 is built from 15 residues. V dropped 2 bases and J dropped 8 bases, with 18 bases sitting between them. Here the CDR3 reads CASSLSGSPTGGYTF. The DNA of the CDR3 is TGTGCCAGCAGCTTATCCGGCAGTCCCACTGGGGGCTACACCTTC.

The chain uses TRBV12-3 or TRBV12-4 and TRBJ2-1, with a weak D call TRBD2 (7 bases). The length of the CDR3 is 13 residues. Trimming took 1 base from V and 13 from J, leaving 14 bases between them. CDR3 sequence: CASSLDGGRSQFF. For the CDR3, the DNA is TGTGCCAGCAGTTTAGACGGGGGGCGGAGCCAGTTCTTC.

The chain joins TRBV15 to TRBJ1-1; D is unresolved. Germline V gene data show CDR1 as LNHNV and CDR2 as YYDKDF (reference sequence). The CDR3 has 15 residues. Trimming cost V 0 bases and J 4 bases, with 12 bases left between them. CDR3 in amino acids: CATSRDRGLSTEAFF. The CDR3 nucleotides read TGTGCCACCAGCAGAGATCGAGGCTTGAGCACTGAAGCTTTCTTT.

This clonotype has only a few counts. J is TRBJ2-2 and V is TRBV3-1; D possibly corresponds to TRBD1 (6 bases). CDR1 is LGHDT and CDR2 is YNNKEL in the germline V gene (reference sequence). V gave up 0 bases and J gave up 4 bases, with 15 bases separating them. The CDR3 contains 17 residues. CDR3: CASSQDGGLGGTGELFF. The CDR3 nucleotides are TGTGCCAGCAGCCAAGATGGAGGTTTAGGGGGCACCGGGGAGCTGTTTTTT.